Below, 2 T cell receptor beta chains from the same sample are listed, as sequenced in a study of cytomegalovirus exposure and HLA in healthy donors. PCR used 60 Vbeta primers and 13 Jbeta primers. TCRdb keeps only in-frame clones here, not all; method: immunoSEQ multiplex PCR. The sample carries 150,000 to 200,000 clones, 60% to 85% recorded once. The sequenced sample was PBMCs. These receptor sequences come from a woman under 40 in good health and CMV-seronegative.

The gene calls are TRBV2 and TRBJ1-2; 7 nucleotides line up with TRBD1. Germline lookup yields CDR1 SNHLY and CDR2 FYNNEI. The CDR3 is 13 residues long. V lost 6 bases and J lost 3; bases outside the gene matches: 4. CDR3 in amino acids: CASRSQGYYGYTF. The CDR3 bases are TGTGCCAGCAGGTCACAGGGGTACTATGGCTACACCTTC. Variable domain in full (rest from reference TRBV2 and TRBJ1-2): EPEVTQTPSHQVTQMGQEVILRCVPISNHLYFYWYRQILGQKVEFLVSFYNNEISEKSEIFDDQFSVERPDGSNFTLKIRSTKLEDSAMYFCASRSQGYYGYTFGSGTRLTVV.

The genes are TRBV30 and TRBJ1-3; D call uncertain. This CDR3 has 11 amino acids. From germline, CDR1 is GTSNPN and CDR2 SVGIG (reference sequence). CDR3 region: CGGSSGNTIYF. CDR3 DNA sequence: TGTGGAGGGTCCTCTGGAAACACCATATATTTT.